The following is a TCR beta chain sequence with its context. At one of its ends the junction is not consistent with the germline gene, which may arise from a read error. Each CDR3 protein is one row after TCRdb ran MiXCR on the multiplex PCR reads. The table shows some 130,000 distinct CDR3 sequences, with 21% occurring only once. Samples came from axillary lymph nodes draining the breast cancer. The data are from a study of breast tumors, draining lymph nodes, adjacent tissues. The CDR3 length is 17 residues. Per the germline V gene, CDR1 is SGDLS and CDR2 is YYNGEE. The sample comprised axillary lymph node tissue. The TCR was taken from a female donor with breast cancer. Some clones in this sample may be carry-over from other donors' samples. The chain has TRBV9 and TRBJ2-2; 8 nucleotides align to TRBD1. This CDR3 reads CASTLGRQGANTGELVF. The CDR3 DNA reads TGTGCCAGCACCTTAGGCCGGCAGGGGGCCAACACCGGGGAGCTGGTTTTT.